This record concerns one T cell receptor beta chain sequence. Per the original data handling: Nucleated cell counts were estimated from reference gene primer amplification. The assay was immunoSEQ multiplex PCR, and TCRdb's table has in-frame clones only and misses some. V and J calls and clone size are as listed in that table; D and trimming were resolved from the DNA. This table holds 55,000 to 85,000 clones, just over 85% found once. The record originates from a study of blood T cell repertoires in COVID-19. Overall study context: Collection of acute and convalescent COVID-19 samples took place in the United States, Italy and Spain. T cells, B-cell-depleted T cells, or PBMCs supplied cDNA or gDNA.

CDR1 and CDR2 (germline): DFQATT, SNEGSKA (reference sequence). V was shortened by 6 bases and J by 7 bases, with 22 bases between the two germline ends. The length of the CDR3 is 15 residues. The sequenced sample consisted of peripheral blood. This chain joins TRBV20-1 and TRBJ2-1; tentative D call: TRBD2 (7 bases). This sequence was found in a human donor in a cohort sampled during active COVID-19. This chain's CDR3 is CSASPSRGPTNEQFF. In nucleotides, the CDR3 is TGCAGTGCCAGTCCATCGCGGGGGCCCACAAATGAGCAGTTCTTC.